This T cell receptor (beta chain) emerged from a study of T cell repertoires in cytomegalovirus infection. Study-level background: Epitope selection comprised recently identified HLA-C-restricted CMV epitopes and well-studied HLA-B-restricted CMV epitopes. Evidence of both CMV infection and a matching HLA type came from public TCR beta signatures.

This clonotype appeared a few times. Antigen unknown. TCRdb used MiXCR to reprocess the reads, holding one entry per CDR3 protein. This table holds about 570,000 distinct CDR3 sequences, just under 40% found once. CDR1 SGHTA and CDR2 FQGNSA come from the germline V gene. J was trimmed by 0 bases and V by 6 bases; bases with no gene match: 9. CDR3 size: 19 residues. Specimen: cultured PBMCs, collected from culture after CMV antigen stimulation. The genes are TRBV7-2 and TRBJ2-4; 15 bases align to TRBD2. The receptor's source is a human donor in good health (CMV status not recorded). Some clones in this sample may be carry-over from other donors' samples. For the CDR3, the DNA is TGTGCCAGCAGGTCCACCGGGACTAGCGGGGGGATAGCCAAAAACATTCAGTACTTC. It is translated as CASRSTGTSGGIAKNIQYF.